These 27 T cell receptor beta chains were all obtained from the same sample, sequenced in a study of T cell responses to AZD1222 COVID-19 vaccine. Assay: immunoSEQ multiplex PCR; the TCRdb copy retains only in-frame clones and omits some. This table holds fewer than 150,000 clones, 86% found once. This material consisted of peripheral blood, taken 28 days after the second AZD1222 dose. Source of these receptors: an adult who received the AZD1222 COVID-19 vaccine.

This clone has a handful of counts. The J gene is TRBJ1-1, the V gene TRBV5-5, with a weak D call TRBD1 (5 bases). Trimming took off 2 bases at V and 0 bases at J, with 8 bases between the two ends. Germline V lookup: CDR1 SGHKS, CDR2 YYEKEE (reference sequence). This CDR3 region has 14 residues. CDR3 coding DNA: TGTGCCAGCAGCTTCGGGACCGTGAACACTGAAGCTTTCTTT. Its translation is CASSFGTVNTEAFF. The whole variable domain, filled in from reference TRBV5-5 and TRBJ1-1, reads DAGVTQSPTHLIKTRGQQVTLRCSPISGHKSVSWYQQVLGQGPQFIFQYYEKEERGRGNFPDRFSARQFPNYSSELNVNALLLGDSALYLCASSFGTVNTEAFFGQGTRLTVV.

The chain recombines TRBV6-2 or TRBV6-3 with TRBJ2-5; possible D gene TRBD1, 6 bases. V lost 5 bases to trimming and J lost 5 bases, with 9 bases between them. Germline V CDR1 and CDR2: MNHEY, SVGEGT. The CDR3 length is 12 residues. The CDR3 DNA reads TGTGCCAGCAGTCCCGACAGGGAGACCCAGTACTTC. It encodes CASSPDRETQYF.

The chain employs TRBV19 and TRBJ1-6; 9 positions agree with TRBD1. Germline CDR1 and CDR2: LNHDA and SQIVND (reference sequence). J was trimmed by 9 bases and V by 6 bases; bases with no gene match: 9. CDR3 length equals 15 residues. The DNA of the CDR3 is TGTGCCAGTAGATTTGGACAGGGGCGCGGTTCACCCCTCCACTTT. Its translation is CASRFGQGRGSPLHF.

The chain employs TRBV4-3 and TRBJ1-2, with D perhaps matching TRBD1 (6 bases). The germline V and J ends were trimmed by 2 bases and 0 bases, with 16 bases remaining between them. The CDR3 totals 17 residues. Germline values: CDR1 LGHNA, CDR2 YSLEER. CDR3 sequence reads: CASSQRSHTGSNYGYTF. CDR3 in DNA: TGCGCCAGCAGCCAAAGAAGCCACACAGGGTCTAACTATGGCTACACCTTC.

This chain connects TRBV9 to TRBJ1-4; possibly TRBD1 for D (5 bases). Germline V gene data show CDR1 as SGDLS and CDR2 as YYNGEE. Trimming removed 4 bases at V and 6 bases at J, with 16 bases between. The CDR3 covers 15 residues. CDR3 bases: TGTGCCAGCAGCCCGTCAGTTGGGACCCATGAAAAACTGTTTTTT. This codes for CASSPSVGTHEKLFF.

The chain employs TRBV27 and TRBJ1-1; D remains unclear. This CDR3 comprises 14 residues. V was cut by 3 bases and J by 8 bases, with 16 bases left in between. The germline V gene encodes CDR1 MNHEY and CDR2 SMNVEV (reference sequence). The CDR3 coding sequence is TGTGCCAGCAGTTTGGTGGGTGGGCTCTCCGAAGCTTTCTTT. Its translation: CASSLVGGLSEAFF.

The rearrangement joins TRBV4-1 to TRBJ1-4, with D perhaps matching TRBD1 (5 bases). V was trimmed by 0 bases and J by 5 bases, leaving 7 bases between them. The CDR3 length is 14 residues. The germline V gene has CDR1 MGHRA and CDR2 YSYEKL. The CDR3: CASSQEGGNEKLFF. In DNA, the CDR3 is TGCGCCAGCAGCCAAGAGGGGGGGAATGAAAAACTGTTTTTT.

This chain connects TRBV19 to TRBJ1-1; perhaps TRBD1 as D (5 bases). This CDR3 spans 13 amino acids. Germline V gene sequence: CDR1 LNHDA, CDR2 SQIVND (reference sequence). The ends were cut back, 6 bases at V and 7 bases at J, with 15 bases in the middle. CDR3 nucleotides: TGTGCCAGTAGCTACTTGACGGGGGTTGAAGCTTTCTTT. Protein sequence: CASSYLTGVEAFF.

This clone was picked up a small number of times. The chain employs TRBV12-3 or TRBV12-4 and TRBJ1-3, with a weak D call TRBD1 (5 bases). Trimming removed 3 bases at V and 8 bases at J, with 11 bases between. The CDR3 runs 13 residues. The CDR3, as DNA: TGTGCCAGCAGTTTCCCAGGGAGAGACACCATATATTTT. Amino acid sequence: CASSFPGRDTIYF.

The V and J genes are TRBV19 and TRBJ2-7; D gene ambiguous. The V end lost 6 bases, the J end lost 6 bases, and 15 bases lay between the germline ends. Per germline, CDR1 LNHDA and CDR2 SQIVND (reference sequence). This CDR3 has 13 amino acids. CDR3 bases: TGTGCCAGTAGCGTTCCTGGCGCCCCCGAGCAGTACTTC. It specifies CASSVPGAPEQYF.

The chain has TRBV6-5 and TRBJ2-7, with 9 bases matching TRBD1. There are 15 residues in the CDR3. The junction had 6 bases not matched to a gene; V was cut back by 2 bases and J by 4 bases. CDR1 is MNHEY, CDR2 SVGAGI, per germline. The chain's CDR3 is CASSYGGTGSYEQYF. The CDR3 DNA reads as TGTGCCAGCAGTTACGGTGGGACAGGGTCTTACGAGCAGTACTTC.

The V gene is TRBV19, the J gene TRBJ2-7; 8 nucleotides match TRBD2. Germline values: CDR1 LNHDA, CDR2 SQIVND (reference sequence). Trimming cost V 6 bases and J 4 bases; bases outside gene matches: 8. The CDR3 contains 14 residues. The CDR3: CASRKAGGLYEQYF. CDR3 nucleotides: TGTGCCAGTAGAAAGGCGGGGGGCCTATACGAGCAGTACTTC.

The chain links TRBV11-2 to TRBJ2-1; TRBD2 is a possible D gene (6 bases). Germline V gene sequence: CDR1 SGHAT, CDR2 FQNNGV. V was clipped by 2 bases and J by 6 bases, with 20 bases between them. The CDR3 consists of 17 residues. This CDR3 is CASSLLGGTVRANEQFF. The CDR3 coding sequence is TGTGCCAGCAGCTTACTTGGGGGGACGGTGCGGGCCAATGAGCAGTTCTTC.

The chain carries TRBV6-5 and TRBJ2-7, with 9 bases lining up with TRBD1. J lost 3 bases, V lost 6 bases, and 6 bases had no gene match. CDR1 and CDR2 (germline): MNHEY, SVGAGI. The length of the CDR3 is 14 residues. The chain's CDR3 is CASSQDRGSYEQYF. CDR3 DNA: TGTGCCAGCAGCCAGGACAGGGGAAGCTACGAGCAGTACTTC.

The rearrangement uses TRBV5-1 and TRBJ1-1; D is possibly TRBD1 (5 bases). Trimming removed 2 bases at V and 1 base at J, with 9 bases between. CDR1 and CDR2 (germline): SGHRS, YFSETQ. The CDR3 contains 14 residues. The CDR3 sequence is CASSLSTANTEAFF. CDR3 coding DNA: TGCGCCAGCAGCTTATCGACAGCGAACACTGAAGCTTTCTTT.

The rearrangement joins TRBV29-1 to TRBJ2-5, with 7 bases matching TRBD1. Germline CDR1 is SQVTM and CDR2 is ANQGSEA. The CDR3 spans 13 residues. Trimming at V came to 4 bases and at J to 1 base, leaving 3 bases not matched to a gene. In DNA form, the CDR3 reads TGCAGCGTTGGGCCAGGGGGCCAAGAGACCCAGTACTTC. It yields the protein CSVGPGGQETQYF.

The V call is TRBV5-5, the J call TRBJ1-4; D unclear. Trimming shortened V by 1 base and J by 7 bases, and 11 bases separated the two germline ends. CDR1 SGHKS and CDR2 YYEKEE come from the germline V gene (reference sequence). CDR3 length: 14 residues. The CDR3 region has the DNA TGTGCCAGCAGCTTGTCTCGGGGAGGTGAAAAACTGTTTTTT. It translates to CASSLSRGGEKLFF.

The chain links TRBV19 to TRBJ1-5; D unresolved. V was cut by 5 bases and J by 5 bases, with 10 bases left in between. The CDR3 sequence is 13 residues long. The germline CDR1 and CDR2 sequences are LNHDA and SQIVND (reference sequence). The CDR3 reads CASSPRVHQPQHF. CDR3 nucleotide sequence: TGTGCCAGTAGTCCTCGGGTTCATCAGCCCCAGCATTTT.

This clone was recorded only once. The chain links TRBV27 to TRBJ1-5; D uncertain. The length of the CDR3 is 13 residues. Trimming removed 3 bases from V and 6 bases from J, with 9 bases in between. Per the germline V gene, CDR1 is MNHEY and CDR2 is SMNVEV (reference sequence). The CDR3 coding sequence is TGTGCCAGCAGTTTGTCGGGGTTTCAGCCCCAGCATTTT. Its translation: CASSLSGFQPQHF.

The rearrangement uses TRBV3-1 (or the pseudogene TRBV3-2) and TRBJ2-7; a weak D match, TRBD2 (5 bases). The germline V gene has CDR1 LGHDT and CDR2 YNNKEL (reference sequence). Trimming pared 0 bases from V and 2 bases from J, leaving 8 bases between. The CDR3 runs to 14 residues. The CDR3 region has the DNA TGTGCCAGCAGCCAAGAAGAGGGCCCCTACGAGCAGTACTTC. This encodes CASSQEEGPYEQYF.

This clone was counted once. The junction and the germline gene differ at one end; a read error may be behind it. The rearrangement links TRBV7-6 to TRBJ2-7; 14 nucleotides match TRBD2. Germline CDR1 reads SGHVS; CDR2 reads FNYEAQ. The CDR3 is 15 amino acids. This CDR3 is CASSLDAPGLAGEHF. For the CDR3, the DNA is TGTGCCAGCAGCTTAGACGCTCCGGGACTAGCGGGAGAACACTTC.

This chain uses TRBV12-3 or TRBV12-4 with TRBJ1-5; no clear D. Trimming took off 3 bases at V and 8 bases at J, with 11 bases between the two ends. The CDR3 extends over 13 amino acids. The DNA of the CDR3 is TGTGCCAGCAGTTTCCAGGAGAATGAGCCCCAGCATTTT. It encodes CASSFQENEPQHF.

This rearrangement joins TRBV6-1 to TRBJ2-1; D tentatively fits TRBD1 or TRBD2 (5 bases each). The germline CDR1 and CDR2 sequences are MNHNS and SASEGT. V lost 0 bases and J 0 bases, leaving 9 bases between the germline ends. CDR3 length: 16 residues. The DNA for the CDR3 is TGTGCCAGCAGTGAAGCGGCTGGGGGCTCCTACAATGAGCAGTTCTTC. Encoded protein: CASSEAAGGSYNEQFF.

J is TRBJ1-6 and V is TRBV10-1; D is ambiguous. Germline CDR1 WNHNN, CDR2 SYGVQD (reference sequence). This CDR3 is built from 13 residues. The V gene lost 10 bases and the J gene lost 5 bases, with 12 bases spanning the gap. In DNA, the CDR3 is TGCGCCACCTCGAGGATGGATAATTCACCCCTCCACTTT. It codes for CATSRMDNSPLHF.

The J gene is TRBJ1-2, the V gene TRBV5-6, with D perhaps matching TRBD1 (5 bases). V was cut by 0 bases and J by 0 bases, with 9 bases left in between. The CDR3 consists of 15 residues. Germline CDR1 is SGHDT and CDR2 is YYEEEE. The CDR3 loop reads CASSLVGGANYGYTF. Here the CDR3 DNA reads TGTGCCAGCAGCTTGGTTGGGGGAGCTAACTATGGCTACACCTTC. Looking up the rest from reference TRBV5-6 and TRBJ1-2 gives the full variable domain: DAGVTQSPTHLIKTRGQQVTLRCSPKSGHDTVSWYQQALGQGPQFIFQYYEEEERQRGNFPDRFSGHQFPNYSSELNVNALLLGDSALYLCASSLVGGANYGYTFGSGTRLTVV.

This clone was seen only a few times. The genes are TRBV28 and TRBJ2-6; 10 bases agree with TRBD1. Trimming removed 5 bases from V and 0 bases from J; junction bases left unmatched: 4. There are 17 residues in the CDR3. The germline gives CDR1 MDHEN, CDR2 SYDVKM. The CDR3 spells CASSPWDRGSGANVLTF. The CDR3 DNA sequence: TGTGCCAGCAGTCCATGGGACAGGGGCTCTGGGGCCAACGTCCTGACTTTC. Variable domain in full (rest from reference TRBV28 and TRBJ2-6): DVKVTQSSRYLVKRTGEKVFLECVQDMDHENMFWYRQDPGLGLRLIYFSYDVKMKEKGDIPEGYSVSREKKERFSLILESASTNQTSMYLCASSPWDRGSGANVLTFGAGSRLTVL.

The chain uses TRBV30 and TRBJ2-2; D is possibly TRBD1 or TRBD2 (5 bases each). CDR1 and CDR2 from the germline V gene are GTSNPN and SVGIG (reference sequence). Trimming left V 5 bases short and J 0 bases short, with 10 bases between. The CDR3 length is 14 residues. The CDR3 nucleotides are TGTGCCTGGGGGACGATGACGAACACCGGGGAGCTGTTTTTT. Translated, it gives CAWGTMTNTGELFF.